This TCR beta chain was obtained from a study of T cells after yellow fever vaccination. Study context: Each low-cell-number fraction was prepared by means of SMART-Seq v4 Ultra Low Input. Study findings and constraints: Within FACS-sorted repertoires, abundant clonotypes contaminating from the bulk population could be present.

Germline CDR1 reads DFQATT; CDR2 reads SNEGSKA (reference sequence). CDR3 size: 15 residues. The J segment lost 3 bases and the V segment lost 5 bases, leaving 12 bases of the junction unmatched. Universal primer sites and UMIs were introduced during 5'RACE template-switching synthesis of TCR cDNA. TCRdb used MiXCR to reprocess the 5' RACE reads, holding one entry per CDR3 protein. The table shows about 210,000 distinct CDR3 sequences, with approximately 3% occurring only once. This clonotype was counted many times. Its cognate antigen is unknown. The gene calls are TRBV20-1 and TRBJ1-2, with 7 bases fitting TRBD1. The source of this sequence is a man aged 18 to 30 who received the YFV17D yellow fever vaccine. Sequencing used CD4+ T cells sorted from PBMCs, obtained 10 days after the yellow fever booster vaccination. The CDR3 DNA sequence: TGCAGTGCTCGACCAGGGGGGGTCCCAGACTATGGCTACACCTTC. It specifies CSARPGGVPDYGYTF.